This T cell receptor beta chain was sequenced during a study of T cells in Graves' hyperthyroidism and ophthalmopathy. Stable hyperthyroidism: no ophthalmopathy progression over 18 months of follow-up. This clonotype has ten or more counts. Trimming took off 3 bases at V and 2 bases at J, with 9 bases between the two ends. The CDR3 is made up of 14 amino acids. Germline CDR1 SGHTA, CDR2 FQGTGA. Amplification yielded TCR beta CDR3 regions, with RNA transcripts as the source. A set of HTBI primers served as the primers for a first-round RT-PCR of the TCR CDR3. TCRdb independently ran MiXCR on the multiplex PCR reads; one entry per CDR3 protein. The sample yields about 590,000 distinct CDR3 sequences, 15% to 18% seen once.

This chain links TRBV7-3 with TRBJ2-3; D is perhaps TRBD2 (5 bases). The sample consisted of blood. This clonotype was sampled from a woman aged 25 to 45 with Graves' hyperthyroidism. CDR3 protein: CASSFDGITDTQYF. The CDR3 nucleotides read TGTGCCAGCAGCTTTGACGGGATCACAGATACGCAGTATTTT.